This T cell receptor beta chain appears in the sequencing data of a study of regulatory T cells in long-lasting Graves disease. The wider study: New Graves' disease cases had less than 3 months of antithyroid drugs.

This clonotype was counted a few times. The antigen remains undetermined. Time point denoted: newly diagnosed GD, antithyroid drugs for less than 3 months. The TCR library was prepared using RNA isolated from PBMCs. There are 15 residues in the CDR3. Trimming removed 2 bases at V and 6 bases at J, with 14 bases between. Germline CDR1 is KGHSH and CDR2 is LQKENI. General observations from the study: Newly diagnosed disease favored TRBV20-1 and TRBJ2-1 over persistent disease.

For TCR beta, libraries came from iRepertoire HTBI primers and Arm-PCR of CDR3 regions. Each CDR3 protein is one row after TCRdb ran MiXCR on the multiplex PCR reads. This sample has 550,000 to 650,000 distinct CDR3 sequences, with about 16% found just once. These records were also assigned to another study, of T cells in Graves' hyperthyroidism and ophthalmopathy.

V is TRBV18 and J is TRBJ1-5, with D uncertain. The material was peripheral blood mononuclear cells (PBMCs), obtained at new diagnosis, from a patient treated with antithyroid drugs. The sequence derives from a man aged 18 to 29 with Graves disease. The chain's CDR3 is CASSPEGNYGQPQHF. The CDR3 region has the DNA TGTGCCAGCTCACCAGAGGGTAACTATGGTCAGCCCCAGCATTTT.